Included here is one TCR beta chain sequence, with context. What it recognizes is unknown. This sample stems from a study of T cell responses to AZD1222 COVID-19 vaccine. Points from the study as a whole: It should be noted that donors were predominantly white British and more often female, and clonal diversity was possibly underestimated. Nearly half of spike-specific TCRs reportedly target variant regions that are unmutated in the B.1.351 and B.1.1.7 variants. Increased Spike-specific TCR breadth and depth were observed after two AZD1222 doses.

Sequencing used immunoSEQ multiplex PCR; TCRdb keeps in-frame clones, though not all of them. The data show 110,000 to 150,000 clones, 89% seen once. CDR1 and CDR2 (germline): GTSNPN, SVGIG (reference sequence). This CDR3 region has 18 residues. Trimming cost V 4 bases and J 7 bases, with 28 bases left between them. The sample consisted of peripheral blood, taken on day 0 of AZD1222 vaccination. This sequence originates from an adult in good health. The V and J genes are TRBV30 and TRBJ1-4; D perhaps matches TRBD1 (5 bases). The CDR3 region has the DNA TGTGCCTGGATGACAGTATCGTCTTTTCTCGCGGTGGGTGAAAAACTGTTTTTT. Protein product: CAWMTVSSFLAVGEKLFF.